This T cell receptor beta chain was identified in a study of molecular identifiers for immune sequencing clone quantification. The wider study: RNA, taken in replicates from around 20,000 or 100,000 naive CD8 cells, was split five ways, with four sequenced.

TCRdb independently ran MiXCR on the PCR reads; one entry per CDR3 protein. The sample comprises some 680,000 distinct CDR3 sequences, 25% of which are singletons, and around 0.78% rests with the top ten. Germline V gene lookup returns CDR1 LNHDA and CDR2 SQIVND (reference sequence). This CDR3 region has 12 residues. This clonotype appeared once. Just one base apart from a much larger clone, this may be a read error. This clonotype was sampled from a human donor in good health. Some libraries in this study had Jurkat cell RNA spiked in. The sequenced material came from naive CD8+ T cells from blood, with Jurkat cell RNA spiked in. Regarding subset: FACS-sorted CD8+CD4-CCR7+CD45RA+ naive T cells. This chain connects TRBV19 to TRBJ1-5; D ambiguous. CDR3 sequence: CVSSTGYQPQHF. The CDR3 nucleotides are TGTGTCAGTAGTACGGGGTACCAGCCCCAGCATTTT.